Shown below are 24 T cell receptor beta chains from a single sample sequenced in a study of T cells in Graves' hyperthyroidism and ophthalmopathy. Amplification of TCR beta CDR3 regions was performed using RNA transcripts as template. A first-round RT-PCR of the TCR CDR3 used the HTBI primer set. TCRdb analysed the multiplex PCR reads with MiXCR anew, one entry per CDR3 protein. The data contain over 350,000 distinct CDR3 sequences, under 20% of them singletons. Material for sequencing was blood. The receptors here all came from a man between 18 and 29 years old with Graves' ophthalmopathy.

This clonotype was seen at least ten times. The J gene is TRBJ2-1, the V gene TRBV7-8; D is unclear. The CDR3 is made up of 15 amino acids. Germline V gene data show CDR1 as SGHVS and CDR2 as FQNEAQ. V dropped 2 bases and J dropped 6 bases, with 14 bases sitting between them. Here the CDR3 DNA reads TGTGCCAGCAGCTTACCGGGCGGCAGCCTCAATGAGCAGTTCTTC. Its protein is CASSLPGGSLNEQFF.

Comments on this clonotype: This sequence may be a read error, since a much larger clone differs from it by one base. The CDR3 sequence: CASRVDSGVYNEQYF. CDR3 DNA: TGTGCCAGCAGAGTGGACAGCGGAGTCTACAATGAGCAGTACTTC. The chain uses TRBV7-2 and TRBJ2-1, with D tentatively TRBD1 (6 bases). The J call is doubtful: the DNA matches TRBJ2-7 better. CDR3 length equals 15 residues. Germline CDR1 is SGHTA and CDR2 is FQGNSA.

This clonotype has a handful of counts. The V call is TRBV9, the J call TRBJ2-2; D possibly corresponds to TRBD1 (5 bases). The ends were cut back, 0 bases at V and 7 bases at J, with 13 bases in the middle. The CDR3 spans 15 residues. Germline values: CDR1 SGDLS, CDR2 YYNGEE. CDR3 nucleotides: TGTGCCAGCAGCGTAGGTGGCCAGGGCAGCGGGGAGCTGTTTTTT. Translating gives CASSVGGQGSGELFF.

The chain recombines TRBV29-1 with TRBJ1-2; 7 nucleotides agree with TRBD1. Germline CDR1 and CDR2: SQVTM and ANQGSEA. V lost 6 bases to trimming and J lost 6 bases; unmatched junction nucleotides: 4. CDR3 length: 11 residues. For the CDR3, the DNA is TGCAGCGTACCTGACAGGGATGGCTACACCTTC. The encoded protein is CSVPDRDGYTF. The variable domain in full, with the rest retrieved from reference TRBV29-1 and TRBJ1-2, is SAVISQKPSRDICQRGTSLTIQCQVDSQVTMMFWYRQQPGQSLTLIATANQGSEATYESGFVIDKFPISRPNLTFSTLTVSNMSPEDSSIYLCSVPDRDGYTFGSGTRLTVV.

This clonotype was counted a few times. V and J are TRBV20-1 and TRBJ2-2, with D maybe TRBD1 (9 bases). Germline CDR1 and CDR2: DFQATT and SNEGSKA (reference sequence). V was trimmed by 1 base and J by 4 bases, leaving 19 bases between them. The CDR3 sequence is 17 residues long. The CDR3 protein is CSARGEGTGTSTGELFF. The CDR3 nucleotides read TGCAGTGCTAGAGGAGAGGGGACAGGGACTAGCACCGGGGAGCTGTTTTTT.

The chain links TRBV28 to TRBJ1-5; TRBD1 agrees at 9 bases. V was pared by 5 bases and J by 2 bases, with 10 bases of the junction left unmatched. The germline CDR1 and CDR2 sequences are MDHEN and SYDVKM. The CDR3 sequence is 17 residues long. The CDR3 region has the DNA TGTGCCAGCAGTCGCCCCGGGACAGGGTCGGGCAATCAGCCCCAGCATTTT. It codes for CASSRPGTGSGNQPQHF.

This clonotype showed up just a few times. The chain joins TRBV10-3 to TRBJ2-3; perhaps D is TRBD1 or TRBD2 (6 bases each). CDR3 length: 15 amino acids. Trimming took off 4 bases at V and 0 bases at J, with 11 bases between the two ends. Germline V lookup: CDR1 ENHRY, CDR2 SYGVKD. The CDR3 here is CAISVGGPSTDTQYF. CDR3 in DNA: TGTGCCATCAGTGTTGGGGGGCCTAGCACAGATACGCAGTATTTT.

This clonotype has only a few counts. V is TRBV5-1 and J is TRBJ1-4; D gene ambiguous. This CDR3 is built from 15 residues. From germline, CDR1 is SGHRS and CDR2 YFSETQ. Trimming cost V 0 bases and J 3 bases, with 9 bases left between them. CDR3 in amino acids: CASSLGTAPNEKLFF. As DNA, the CDR3 is TGCGCCAGCAGCTTGGGGACGGCTCCTAATGAAAAACTGTTTTTT. Complete variable domain (other parts from reference TRBV5-1 and TRBJ1-4): KAGVTQTPRYLIKTRGQQVTLSCSPISGHRSVSWYQQTPGQGLQFLFEYFSETQRNKGNFPGRFSGRQFSNSRSEMNVSTLELGDSALYLCASSLGTAPNEKLFFGSGTQLSVL.

The chain recombines TRBV20-1 with TRBJ1-1; D remains ambiguous. Germline V gene sequence: CDR1 DFQATT, CDR2 SNEGSKA (reference sequence). This CDR3 comprises 11 residues. The CDR3, as DNA: TGCGCAAACGGCCAGAACACTGAAGCTTTCTTT. Residues: CANGQNTEAFF.

The chain joins TRBV3-1 to TRBJ2-2; D is perhaps TRBD1 (6 bases). Germline-derived CDR1 and CDR2 are LGHDT and YNNKEL (reference sequence). The CDR3 has 15 amino acids. The germline V and J ends were trimmed by 0 bases and 2 bases, with 7 bases remaining between them. The CDR3 spells CASSQEGHNTGELFF. DNA of the CDR3: TGTGCCAGCAGCCAAGAGGGACACAACACCGGGGAGCTGTTTTTT.

The sample holds many counts of this clonotype. The rearrangement joins TRBV27 to TRBJ1-2; D perhaps matches TRBD1 (5 bases). The length of the CDR3 is 15 residues. V was trimmed by 3 bases and J by 4 bases, leaving 15 bases between them. Germline-derived CDR1 and CDR2 are MNHEY and SMNVEV (reference sequence). CDR3 nucleotides: TGTGCCAGCAGTTTGGGGGATCCGCGTTCCTATGGCTACACCTTC. Protein sequence: CASSLGDPRSYGYTF.

This clonotype showed up just a few times. The chain employs TRBV2 and TRBJ2-7, with TRBD1 identical over 7 bases. After removal of 1 base from V and 3 bases from J, the junction contained 3 bases not matched to a gene. The CDR3 sequence is 14 residues long. Germline V lookup: CDR1 SNHLY, CDR2 FYNNEI. CDR3 protein: CASSEGRQGYEQYF. In DNA form, the CDR3 reads TGTGCCAGCAGTGAAGGTAGACAGGGCTACGAGCAGTACTTC.

This clonotype was counted only a few times. The V gene is TRBV9, the J gene TRBJ1-1; 9 nucleotides agree with TRBD1. Per germline, CDR1 SGDLS and CDR2 YYNGEE. The CDR3 contains 14 residues. V shed 1 base, J shed 5 bases, and the junction held 3 bases outside the gene matches. The CDR3 loop is CASSVQGTGTEAFF. The CDR3 DNA reads TGTGCCAGCAGCGTACAAGGGACAGGGACTGAAGCTTTCTTT.

This clonotype has a count of ten or more. The chain combines TRBV27 with TRBJ1-1; D is unresolved. Per the germline V gene, CDR1 is MNHEY and CDR2 is SMNVEV (reference sequence). The CDR3 consists of 17 residues. Trimming took off 3 bases at V and 0 bases at J, with 17 bases between the two ends. The CDR3 reads CASSLYRAPLMNTEAFF. The CDR3 DNA sequence: TGTGCCAGCAGTTTGTACCGGGCCCCGCTAATGAACACTGAAGCTTTCTTT.

The chain is built from TRBV5-1 and TRBJ2-5; D not certain. V was pared by 4 bases and J by 6 bases, with 25 bases between. The CDR3 has 17 amino acids. Per the germline V gene, CDR1 is SGHRS and CDR2 is YFSETQ. The CDR3 sequence: CASSLQLGSNPQKTQYF. The CDR3 DNA reads as TGCGCCAGCAGCCTCCAACTCGGGTCAAACCCTCAGAAGACCCAGTACTTC.

On this clonotype: One end of the junction is discordant with germline, which a read error may explain. J is TRBJ2-4 and V is TRBV11-2, with a weak D call TRBD2 (6 bases). Germline lookup yields CDR1 SGHAT and CDR2 FQNNGV. The CDR3 is 16 amino acids. The DNA of the CDR3 is TGTGCCAGCAGCTCACTCCGGGAGAGAGCCAAAAACATTCAGTGCTTC. Translating gives CASSSLRERAKNIQCF.

This clonotype was seen only once. Sequence at one end of the junction differs from germline and may be a read error. The chain is built from TRBV18 and TRBJ2-7, with TRBD1 identical over 7 bases. Germline lookup yields CDR1 KGHSH and CDR2 LQKENI. The CDR3 has 14 amino acids. CDR3 in DNA: TGTGGCAGCTCACCTGGGACAGAGCTGGGCGAGCAGTACTTC. The encoded protein is CGSSPGTELGEQYF.

This clonotype came up many times. V is TRBV10-3 and J is TRBJ1-1; D is possibly TRBD1 (5 bases). Germline V gives CDR1 ENHRY, CDR2 SYGVKD. Deletions cut 10 bases from V and 1 base from J, with 19 bases between. The CDR3 contains 15 residues. CDR3 bases: TGTGCCACAGCCCCCTCCCCAGGGCCGAACACTGAAGCTTTCTTT. It specifies CATAPSPGPNTEAFF.

CDR3 nucleotides: TGTGCCAGCAGTGTACTAGCGGGAGTAGGGTACAATGAGCAGTTCTTC. Translating it yields CASSVLAGVGYNEQFF. The chain uses TRBV2 and TRBJ2-1; 11 bases line up with TRBD2. The V and J ends lost 4 bases and 4 bases, in that order; junction bases with no gene match: 6. Germline V gene data show CDR1 as SNHLY and CDR2 as FYNNEI. The CDR3 has 16 amino acids. The full variable domain, completed using reference TRBV2 and TRBJ2-1, is EPEVTQTPSHQVTQMGQEVILRCVPISNHLYFYWYRQILGQKVEFLVSFYNNEISEKSEIFDDQFSVERPDGSNFTLKIRSTKLEDSAMYFCASSVLAGVGYNEQFFGPGTRLTVL.

The chain couples TRBV6-1 to TRBJ2-3; 9 bases are a match to TRBD2. This CDR3 spans 15 amino acids. In germline, CDR1 is MNHNS, CDR2 SASEGT. V was pared by 8 bases and J by 5 bases, with 11 bases of the junction left unmatched. CDR3 DNA: TGTGCCAGCCTGCCTAATAGCGGGGGTGGAGATACGCAGTATTTT. As protein: CASLPNSGGGDTQYF.

The rearrangement links TRBV9 to TRBJ2-1, with D uncertain. The CDR3 totals 15 residues. Germline assignment: CDR1 SGDLS and CDR2 YYNGEE. The V end lost 3 bases, the J end lost 2 bases, and 12 bases lay between the germline ends. CDR3 nucleotides: TGTGCCAGCAGCGAGGCTCCAGGAACCTACAATGAGCAGTTCTTC. Its protein is CASSEAPGTYNEQFF.

This clonotype was counted between two and nine times. The chain carries TRBV10-1 and TRBJ1-1, with D possibly being TRBD1 (5 bases). Germline CDR1 and CDR2: WNHNN and SYGVQD (reference sequence). The CDR3 has 15 residues. V was trimmed by 4 bases and J by 7 bases, leaving 19 bases between them. The CDR3 loop is CASSGSGVGENEAFF. The CDR3 region has the DNA TGCGCCAGCAGTGGTTCGGGGGTGGGGGAAAATGAAGCTTTCTTT.

The V and J genes are TRBV11-1 and TRBJ2-1, with 12 bases identical to TRBD1. The CDR3 spans 16 residues. Trimming removed 8 bases from V and 6 bases from J; junction bases left unmatched: 11. Germline lookup yields CDR1 SGHAT and CDR2 FQDESV (reference sequence). DNA of the CDR3: TGTGCCAGCTCACTACGGGACAGGGGGCTAGGCAATGAGCAGTTCTTC. Translating it yields CASSLRDRGLGNEQFF. Looking up the rest from reference TRBV11-1 and TRBJ2-1 gives the full variable domain: EAEVAQSPRYKITEKSQAVAFWCDPISGHATLYWYRQILGQGPELLVQFQDESVVDDSQLPKDRFSAERLKGVDSTLKIQPAELGDSAMYLCASSLRDRGLGNEQFFGPGTRLTVL.

The rearrangement uses TRBV6-1 and TRBJ1-4, with 7 bases matching TRBD1. Germline lookup yields CDR1 MNHNS and CDR2 SASEGT. J was trimmed by 6 bases and V by 8 bases; bases with no gene match: 6. CDR3 length: 13 amino acids. CDR3 bases: TGTGCCAGCCATAGGAGGGGGCATGAAAAACTGTTTTTT. It specifies CASHRRGHEKLFF.